This TCR beta chain was retrieved from a study of PD-L1 blockade in urothelial cancer. Only in-frame clones appear in the TCRdb table, and some are missing; sequencing was by immunoSEQ multiplex PCR. The table includes about 120,000 clones, roughly 90% detected once. This CDR3 is built from 16 residues. V was pared by 4 bases and J by 4 bases, with 19 bases between. Germline CDR1 and CDR2: MDHEN and SYDVKM. Noted time point: peripheral blood 6 weeks after treatment start. The source was PBMCs, collected around atezolizumab (anti-PD-L1) treatment. This TCR derives from a man in his 60s with urothelial cancer. The gene calls are TRBV28 and TRBJ2-5, with unresolved D. The CDR3 spells CASSYIMRRNGETQYF. The CDR3 DNA sequence: TGTGCCAGCAGTTACATAATGAGGAGAAACGGAGAGACCCAGTACTTC.